This T cell receptor beta chain was recorded in a study of T cell responses to AZD1222 COVID-19 vaccine. Findings and caveats of the study: Mapped onto spike, vaccine-associated CD4 TCRs spanned it and were dominant at 160-218 and 743-854. There were mostly white British donors and more females than males, and clonal diversity was possibly underestimated. Compared with day 0, the breadth and depth of the Spike-specific TCR repertoire rose significantly after two doses of AZD1222.

A note on this clone: Its antigen remains unknown.

Trimming cost V 0 bases and J 2 bases, with 18 bases left between them. The CDR3 contains 17 residues. The V gene's germline CDR1 is SGHRS and CDR2 YFSETQ. The data were produced by immunoSEQ multiplex PCR, yet TCRdb's version contains in-frame clones alone and is incomplete. The sample shows about 84,000 clones, 87% of them seen only once. The source was peripheral blood, collected on day 0 of AZD1222 vaccination. V usage is TRBV5-1 and J usage is TRBJ2-7, with D possibly matching TRBD1 (6 bases). The receptor comes from an adult in good health. The CDR3 nucleotides are TGCGCCAGCAGCTTGGCTACCAGGGGACCTAAAACCTACGAGCAGTACTTC. It encodes CASSLATRGPKTYEQYF. Full variable domain (rest looked up from reference TRBV5-1 and TRBJ2-7): KAGVTQTPRYLIKTRGQQVTLSCSPISGHRSVSWYQQTPGQGLQFLFEYFSETQRNKGNFPGRFSGRQFSNSRSEMNVSTLELGDSALYLCASSLATRGPKTYEQYFGPGTRLTVT.